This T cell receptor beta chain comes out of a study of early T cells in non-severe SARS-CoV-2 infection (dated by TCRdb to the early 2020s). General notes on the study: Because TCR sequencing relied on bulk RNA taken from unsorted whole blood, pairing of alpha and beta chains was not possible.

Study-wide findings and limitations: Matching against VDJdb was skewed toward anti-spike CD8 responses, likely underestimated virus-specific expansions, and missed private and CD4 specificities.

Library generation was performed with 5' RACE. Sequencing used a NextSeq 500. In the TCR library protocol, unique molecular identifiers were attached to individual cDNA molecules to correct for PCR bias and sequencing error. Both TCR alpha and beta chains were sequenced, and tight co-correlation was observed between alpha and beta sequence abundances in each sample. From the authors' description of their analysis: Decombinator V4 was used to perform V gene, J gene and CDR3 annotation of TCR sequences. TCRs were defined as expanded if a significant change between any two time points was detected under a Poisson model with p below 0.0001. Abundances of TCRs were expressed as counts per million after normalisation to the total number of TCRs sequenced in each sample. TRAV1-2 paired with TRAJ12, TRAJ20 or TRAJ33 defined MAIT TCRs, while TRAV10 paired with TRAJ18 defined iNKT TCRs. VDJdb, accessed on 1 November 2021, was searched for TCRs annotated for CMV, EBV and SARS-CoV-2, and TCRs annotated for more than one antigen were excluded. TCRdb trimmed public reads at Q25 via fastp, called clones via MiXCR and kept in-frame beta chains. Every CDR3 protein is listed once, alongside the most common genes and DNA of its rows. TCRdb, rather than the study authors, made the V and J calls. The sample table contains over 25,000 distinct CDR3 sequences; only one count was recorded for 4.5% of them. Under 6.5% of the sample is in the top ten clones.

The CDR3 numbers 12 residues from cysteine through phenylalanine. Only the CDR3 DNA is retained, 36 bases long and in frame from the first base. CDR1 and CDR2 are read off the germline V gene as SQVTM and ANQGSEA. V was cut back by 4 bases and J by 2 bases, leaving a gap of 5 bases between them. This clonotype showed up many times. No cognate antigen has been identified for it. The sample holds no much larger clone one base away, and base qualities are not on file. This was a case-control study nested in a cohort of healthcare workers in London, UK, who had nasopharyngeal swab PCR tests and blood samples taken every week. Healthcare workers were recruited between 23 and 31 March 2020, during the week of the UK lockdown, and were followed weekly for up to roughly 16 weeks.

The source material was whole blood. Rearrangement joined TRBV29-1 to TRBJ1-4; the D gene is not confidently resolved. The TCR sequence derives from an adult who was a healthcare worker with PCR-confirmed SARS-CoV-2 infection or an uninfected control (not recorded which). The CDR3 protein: CSVVGTNEKLFF. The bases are TGCAGCGTTGTGGGGACTAATGAAAAACTGTTTTTT.